Presented here are 21 T cell receptor beta chains from one specimen sequenced in a study of T cell changes during pregnancy in multiple sclerosis. Profiling relied on immunoSEQ multiplex PCR, and the TCRdb table lists in-frame clones only, not all of them. The top ten hold less than 3% of the sample, which has tens of thousands of clones, 92% seen once. The sequencing used peripheral blood, collected in the second trimester of pregnancy. The receptors were gathered from a female donor in good health, enrolled as a control in a pregnancy study.

This chain connects TRBV4-1 to TRBJ1-3; a weak D match, TRBD1 (5 bases). V gave up 1 base and J gave up 0 bases, with 7 bases separating them. CDR3 length: 15 residues. Looked up from germline, CDR1 is MGHRA and CDR2 is YSYEKL. CDR3 in DNA: TGCGCCAGCAGCCAAGGACAGATCTCTGGAAACACCATATATTTT. Protein product: CASSQGQISGNTIYF.

The chain joins TRBV10-1 to TRBJ1-6, with D maybe TRBD1 (5 bases). Trimming shortened V by 8 bases and J by 7 bases, and 15 bases separated the two germline ends. Germline-derived CDR1 and CDR2 are WNHNN and SYGVQD (reference sequence). This CDR3 is built from 14 residues. DNA of the CDR3: TGCGCCAGCCAGAAGGGGCCCGGGAATTCACCCCTCCACTTT. As protein: CASQKGPGNSPLHF.

The gene calls are TRBV5-4 and TRBJ2-7, with D maybe TRBD2 (6 bases). Trimming left V 3 bases short and J 3 bases short, with 10 bases between. This CDR3 region has 13 residues. From germline, CDR1 is SGHNT and CDR2 YYREEE (reference sequence). In DNA, the CDR3 is TGTGCCAGCAGCTCTAGCGCACGCTACGAGCAGTACTTC. Protein product: CASSSSARYEQYF.

The chain employs TRBV18 and TRBJ1-1; 7 nucleotides match TRBD1. The trim removed 6 bases at V and 4 bases at J, leaving 20 bases unmatched. This CDR3 has 18 amino acids. Germline V gene sequence: CDR1 KGHSH, CDR2 LQKENI. The CDR3 loop is CASSWDARTGVVSTEAFF. In nucleotides, the CDR3 is TGTGCCAGCTCCTGGGACGCGAGAACAGGGGTCGTGAGCACTGAAGCTTTCTTT.

The chain carries TRBV7-2 and TRBJ1-2; the D is unclear. CDR3 length: 17 amino acids. Germline V lookup: CDR1 SGHTA, CDR2 FQGNSA. V was trimmed by 7 bases and J by 2 bases, leaving 23 bases between them. The CDR3 loop reads CASIAGRISIANYGYTF. For the CDR3, the DNA is TGTGCCAGCATCGCCGGCAGGATCTCGATCGCGAACTATGGCTACACCTTC.

The chain carries TRBV30 and TRBJ2-5, with D perhaps TRBD2 (6 bases). There are 14 residues in the CDR3. V was trimmed by 0 bases and J by 2 bases, leaving 10 bases between them. The germline V gene has CDR1 GTSNPN and CDR2 SVGIG (reference sequence). As DNA, the CDR3 is TGTGCCTGGAGTGTAGGGACTGCGCAAGAGACCCAGTACTTC. This codes for CAWSVGTAQETQYF.

The chain links TRBV2 to TRBJ2-5, with 14 bases that match TRBD2. Trimming at V came to 8 bases and at J to 5 bases, leaving 16 bases not matched to a gene. CDR3 length: 18 residues. Germline V gene data show CDR1 as SNHLY and CDR2 as FYNNEI. CDR3: CASPESLTSGGAGETQYF. The CDR3 DNA is TGTGCCAGCCCCGAGTCCCTGACTAGCGGGGGGGCTGGGGAGACCCAGTACTTC. Full variable domain (outside the CDR3, taken from reference TRBV2 and TRBJ2-5): EPEVTQTPSHQVTQMGQEVILRCVPISNHLYFYWYRQILGQKVEFLVSFYNNEISEKSEIFDDQFSVERPDGSNFTLKIRSTKLEDSAMYFCASPESLTSGGAGETQYFGPGTRLLVL.

The chain employs TRBV6-5 and TRBJ1-3; possible D gene TRBD1, 5 bases. The V gene's germline CDR1 is MNHEY and CDR2 SVGAGI. Trimming cost V 2 bases and J 2 bases, with 10 bases left between them. The CDR3 has 15 amino acids. This CDR3 is CASSYGGGTGNTIYF. The CDR3, as DNA: TGTGCCAGCAGTTACGGGGGGGGTACTGGAAACACCATATATTTT.

In this sample, this clone turned up once. The chain carries TRBV28 and TRBJ2-7, with TRBD2 matching 8 bases. Germline CDR1 MDHEN, CDR2 SYDVKM. V was pared by 8 bases and J by 11 bases, with 8 bases of the junction left unmatched. The CDR3 sequence is 11 residues long. CDR3 region: CASRLAGGEYF. Written as DNA, the CDR3 is TGTGCCAGCCGGCTAGCGGGTGGGGAGTACTTC.

The V call is TRBV18, the J call TRBJ2-1; a possible D gene is TRBD2 (6 bases). CDR3 length: 15 residues. The germline gives CDR1 KGHSH, CDR2 LQKENI. The germline V and J ends were trimmed by 4 bases and 7 bases, with 17 bases remaining between them. The CDR3 sequence: CASSLRGSGGNEQFF. DNA for the CDR3: TGTGCCAGCTCACTTAGGGGTAGCGGAGGGAATGAGCAGTTCTTC.

This chain connects TRBV28 to TRBJ2-1; 13 bases match TRBD2. There are 14 residues in the CDR3. V lost 5 bases, J lost 5 bases, and 0 bases stayed unmatched. CDR1 MDHEN and CDR2 SYDVKM come from the germline V gene. For the CDR3, the DNA is TGTGCCAGCAGTACTAGCGGGAGGGACAATGAGCAGTTCTTC. It is translated as CASSTSGRDNEQFF.

This chain uses TRBV4-1 with TRBJ2-7, with a possible D match to TRBD2 (5 bases). The germline V gene has CDR1 MGHRA and CDR2 YSYEKL. V lost 6 bases and J 7 bases, leaving 16 bases between the germline ends. CDR3 length: 13 residues. The CDR3 DNA follows: TGCGCCAGCAGTCAACCCGGGGTTGGTGAGCAGTACTTC. Translation gives CASSQPGVGEQYF.

V usage is TRBV6-1 and J usage is TRBJ2-7; 8 bases align to TRBD2. Looked up from germline, CDR1 is MNHNS and CDR2 is SASEGT. J was trimmed by 1 base and V by 3 bases; bases with no gene match: 8. There are 16 residues in the CDR3. This chain's CDR3 is CASSEFGGGLSYEQYF. In DNA, the CDR3 is TGTGCCAGCAGTGAGTTTGGCGGGGGGCTTTCCTACGAGCAGTACTTC.

The genes are TRBV2 and TRBJ2-7; the D gene is possibly TRBD2 (5 bases). Trimming left V 2 bases short and J 4 bases short, with 6 bases between. From germline, CDR1 is SNHLY and CDR2 FYNNEI. The CDR3 extends over 12 amino acids. DNA for the CDR3: TGTGCCAGCAGTGAACTAGCTTACGAGCAGTACTTC. Its protein is CASSELAYEQYF. Full variable domain (remainder filled in from reference TRBV2 and TRBJ2-7): EPEVTQTPSHQVTQMGQEVILRCVPISNHLYFYWYRQILGQKVEFLVSFYNNEISEKSEIFDDQFSVERPDGSNFTLKIRSTKLEDSAMYFCASSELAYEQYFGPGTRLTVT.

The chain combines TRBV28 with TRBJ2-2, with 7 bases identical to TRBD1. The CDR3 has 15 amino acids. V was pared by 5 bases and J by 6 bases, with 9 bases of the junction left unmatched. Germline V gene lookup returns CDR1 MDHEN and CDR2 SYDVKM. This CDR3 is CASSARQGFPGELFF. The CDR3 DNA is TGTGCCAGCAGTGCCCGACAGGGTTTCCCCGGGGAGCTGTTTTTT.

The J gene is TRBJ2-7, the V gene TRBV6-5, with 8 bases that match TRBD1. Germline lookup yields CDR1 MNHEY and CDR2 SVGAGI. Losses at the gene ends were 6 bases for V and 3 bases for J; bases not matched to a gene: 4. The CDR3 spans 13 residues. In nucleotides, the CDR3 is TGTGCCAGCAGCCGCGGGACAGGCTACGAGCAGTACTTC. Protein sequence: CASSRGTGYEQYF.

The chain links TRBV6-4 to TRBJ2-1; 7 nucleotides align to TRBD2. This CDR3 is built from 15 residues. CDR1 MRHNA and CDR2 SNTAGT come from the germline V gene. The junction had 4 bases not matched to a gene; V was cut back by 4 bases and J by 1 base. DNA for the CDR3: TGTGCCAGCAGTGCAGAACTAGCGTCCTACAATGAGCAGTTCTTC. Its translation is CASSAELASYNEQFF.

The chain has TRBV18 and TRBJ1-2; no definite D call. In germline, CDR1 is KGHSH, CDR2 LQKENI. The CDR3 runs 13 residues. The V end lost 3 bases, the J end lost 2 bases, and 7 bases lay between the germline ends. CDR3 sequence reads: CASSPPTNYGYTF. The CDR3 nucleotides are TGTGCCAGCTCACCCCCGACAAACTATGGCTACACCTTC.

V gene TRBV9 combines with J gene TRBJ2-3; 8 bases agree with TRBD1. With V trimmed by 3 bases and J by 2 bases, 8 bases remained unmatched. The CDR3 is 16 residues long. CDR1 and CDR2 (germline): SGDLS, YYNGEE. CDR3 sequence: CASSAEGQVATDTQYF. The DNA of the CDR3 is TGTGCCAGCAGCGCCGAGGGACAGGTCGCCACAGATACGCAGTATTTT.

The chain combines TRBV19 with TRBJ1-2; 9 positions agree with TRBD1. V gave up 5 bases and J gave up 7 bases; unmatched junction bases: 8. The CDR3 is made up of 14 amino acids. Germline V gene data show CDR1 as LNHDA and CDR2 as SQIVND (reference sequence). The CDR3 sequence: CASSPIQGASGYTF. CDR3 DNA sequence: TGTGCCAGTAGTCCCATACAGGGGGCGAGTGGCTACACCTTC. Full variable domain (rest looked up from reference TRBV19 and TRBJ1-2): DGGITQSPKYLFRKEGQNVTLSCEQNLNHDAMYWYRQDPGQGLRLIYYSQIVNDFQKGDIAEGYSVSREKKESFPLTVTSAQKNPTAFYLCASSPIQGASGYTFGSGTRLTVV.

This clone was picked up one time. This chain joins TRBV2 and TRBJ2-7; D perhaps matches TRBD2 (6 bases). V was trimmed by 6 bases and J by 4 bases, leaving 10 bases between them. The CDR3 covers 12 residues. CDR1 SNHLY and CDR2 FYNNEI come from the germline V gene. CDR3 nucleotides: TGTGCCAGCAGGGAGGGTGTTTACGAGCAGTACTTC. Encoded protein: CASREGVYEQYF.